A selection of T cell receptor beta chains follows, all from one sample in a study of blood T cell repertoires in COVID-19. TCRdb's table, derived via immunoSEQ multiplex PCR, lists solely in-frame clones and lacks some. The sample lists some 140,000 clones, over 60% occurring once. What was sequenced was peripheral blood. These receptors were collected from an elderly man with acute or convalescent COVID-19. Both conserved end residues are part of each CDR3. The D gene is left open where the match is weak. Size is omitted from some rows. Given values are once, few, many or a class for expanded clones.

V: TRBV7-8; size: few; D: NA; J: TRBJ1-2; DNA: TGTGCCAGCAGCGCTAGACAGAATAGTAACTATGGCTACACCTTC; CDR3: CASSARQNSNYGYTF
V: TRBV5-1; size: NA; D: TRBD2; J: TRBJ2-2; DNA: TGCGCCAGCAGTTTCAGCGGGGGGTACACCGGGGAGCTGTTTTTT; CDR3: CASSFSGGYTGELFF
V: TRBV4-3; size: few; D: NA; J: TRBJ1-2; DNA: TGCGCCAGCAGCCAAGAGGACTTCCTTGGTCGCTACACCTTC; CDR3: CASSQEDFLGRYTF
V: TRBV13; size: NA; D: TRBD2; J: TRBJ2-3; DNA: TGTGCCACGGCCCGGCTAGCGGACACAGATACGCAGTATTTT; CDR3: CATARLADTDTQYF
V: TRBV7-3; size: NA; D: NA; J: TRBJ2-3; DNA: TGTGCCAGCAGTTACCTGCCCCGGGGAAGGGTAGCAGATACGCAGTATTTT; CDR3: CASSYLPRGRVADTQYF
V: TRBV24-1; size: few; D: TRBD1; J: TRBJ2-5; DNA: TGTGCCACCAGTGATTTCTCAGGGGGACACCAAGAGACCCAGTACTTC; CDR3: CATSDFSGGHQETQYF
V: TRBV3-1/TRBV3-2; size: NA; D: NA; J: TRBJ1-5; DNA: TGTGCCAGCAGCCAAAGAGGGCTCAATCAGCCCCAGCATTTT; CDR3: CASSQRGLNQPQHF
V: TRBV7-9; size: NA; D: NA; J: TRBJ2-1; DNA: TGTGCCAGCAGCTTTGTGGGGGCTTATAATGAGCAGTTCTTC; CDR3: CASSFVGAYNEQFF
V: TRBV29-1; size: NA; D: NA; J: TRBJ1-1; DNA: TGCAGCGTTGAAGACGACGTGGGGCTTGAAGCTTTCTTT; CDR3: CSVEDDVGLEAFF
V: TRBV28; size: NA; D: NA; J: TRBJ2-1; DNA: TGTGCCAGCAGTCTACCTTTAAGGGGGAGCTCCTACAATGAGCAGTTCTTC; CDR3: CASSLPLRGSSYNEQFF
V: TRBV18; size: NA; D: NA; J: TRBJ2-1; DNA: TGTGCCAGCTCACCACCAGGGGGGGGTTACAATGAGCAGTTCTTC; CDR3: CASSPPGGGYNEQFF
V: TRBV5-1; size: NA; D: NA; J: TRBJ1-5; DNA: TGCGCCAGCAGCTTGGAGGGGCATCAGCCCCAGCATTTT; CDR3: CASSLEGHQPQHF
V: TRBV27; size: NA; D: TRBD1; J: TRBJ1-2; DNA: TGTGCCAGCAGGGGACAGGGGCTGGGCGGCTACACCTTC; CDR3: CASRGQGLGGYTF
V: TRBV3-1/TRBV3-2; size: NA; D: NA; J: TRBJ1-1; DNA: TGTGCCAGCAGCCAAGATTGGACGGGAGGCCTTGAAGCTTTCTTT; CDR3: CASSQDWTGGLEAFF
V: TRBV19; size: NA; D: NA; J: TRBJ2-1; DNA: TGTGCCAGTAGTAGATGGGCATCTGGTAACCTCTACAATGAGCAGTTCTTC; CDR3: CASSRWASGNLYNEQFF
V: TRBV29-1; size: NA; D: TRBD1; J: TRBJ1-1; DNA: TGCAGCGGTGACAGGGGAATGAACACTGAAGCTTTCTTT; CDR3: CSGDRGMNTEAFF
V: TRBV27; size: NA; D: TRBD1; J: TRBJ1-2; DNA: TGTGCCAGCAGTTTATCCGGACAGGCGCCAGAGGGTTACTATGGCTACACCTTC; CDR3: CASSLSGQAPEGYYGYTF
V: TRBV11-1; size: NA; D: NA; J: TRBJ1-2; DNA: TGTGCCAGCAGCTCCGGGACTACTTATGGCTACACCTTC; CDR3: CASSSGTTYGYTF
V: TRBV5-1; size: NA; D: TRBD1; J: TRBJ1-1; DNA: TGCGCCAGCAGCACCCAGGGGGCGCCGAGCACTGAAGCTTTCTTT; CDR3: CASSTQGAPSTEAFF
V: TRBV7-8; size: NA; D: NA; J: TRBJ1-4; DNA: TGTGCCAGCAGCTTAGGGGAGGCAACTAATGAAAAACTGTTTTTT; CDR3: CASSLGEATNEKLFF
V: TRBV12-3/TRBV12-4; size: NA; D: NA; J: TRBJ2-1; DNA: TGTGCCAGCAGTTTTCGGTATACCGATGAGCAGTTCTTC; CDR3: CASSFRYTDEQFF
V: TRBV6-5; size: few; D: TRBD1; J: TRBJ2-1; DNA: TGTGCCAGCATATCCCTGGACAGGGGGCTTCATAAGCAGTTCTTC; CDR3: CASISLDRGLHKQFF
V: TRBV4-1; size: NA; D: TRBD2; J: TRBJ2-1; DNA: TGCGCCAGCAGCCAAGATCTAGCGGGGGGGTACAATGAGCAGTTCTTC; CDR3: CASSQDLAGGYNEQFF
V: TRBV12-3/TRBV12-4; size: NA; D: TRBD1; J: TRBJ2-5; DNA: TGTGCCAGCAGGGGACAGCTCCAAGAGACCCAGTACTTC; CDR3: CASRGQLQETQYF
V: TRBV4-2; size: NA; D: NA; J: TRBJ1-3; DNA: TGTGCCAGCAGCCAAGAAAGTGTCGGGCGGGGGCGGCTCAGCTCTGGAAACACCATATATTTT; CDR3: CASSQESVGRGRLSSGNTIYF
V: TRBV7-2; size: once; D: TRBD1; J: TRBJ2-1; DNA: TGTGCCAGCAGCATTACCGGGACAGGATTCGGGCGGTTCTTC; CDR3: CASSITGTGFGRFF
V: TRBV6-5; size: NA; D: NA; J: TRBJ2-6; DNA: TGTGCCAGCAGGACAGGCGACTCTGGGGCCAACGTCCTGACTTTC; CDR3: CASRTGDSGANVLTF
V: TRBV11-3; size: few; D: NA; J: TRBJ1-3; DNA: TGTGCCAGCAGCCCGGGTAACACCATATATTTT; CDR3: CASSPGNTIYF
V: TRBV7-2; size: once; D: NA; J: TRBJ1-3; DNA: TGTGCCAGCAGCCTCGGTTTGGTCTCGGGCGGGGGAGATGGAAACACCATATATTTT; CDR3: CASSLGLVSGGGDGNTIYF
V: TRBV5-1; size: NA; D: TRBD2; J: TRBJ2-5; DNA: TGCGCCAGCAGCCCCCGGGGGGAAGAGACCCAGTACTTC; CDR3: CASSPRGEETQYF
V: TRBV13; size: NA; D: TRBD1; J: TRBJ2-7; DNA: TGTGCCAGCAGCCCCAGAGGGGGCGGGCTCGAGCAGTACTTC; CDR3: CASSPRGGGLEQYF
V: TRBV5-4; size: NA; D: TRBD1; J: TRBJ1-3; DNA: TGTGCCAGCAGCACAAAGGGGGCTGATGGAAACACCATATATTTT; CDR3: CASSTKGADGNTIYF
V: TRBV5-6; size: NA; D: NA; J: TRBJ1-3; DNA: TGTGCCAGCAGCAAACGTACGGGGGCTGGAAACACCATATATTTT; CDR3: CASSKRTGAGNTIYF
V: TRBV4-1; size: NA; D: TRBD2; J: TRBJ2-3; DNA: TGCGCCAGCAGCCTCCTTCTAGCGGAGGCGCAGTATTTT; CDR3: CASSLLLAEAQYF
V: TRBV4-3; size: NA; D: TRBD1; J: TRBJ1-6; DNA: TGCGCCAGCAGCCCCGGACAGGGTGATAATTCACCCCTCCACTTT; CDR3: CASSPGQGDNSPLHF
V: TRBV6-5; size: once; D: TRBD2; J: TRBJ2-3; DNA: TGTGCCAGCACCTCCGGGAGGGCAGATACGCAGTATTTT; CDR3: CASTSGRADTQYF
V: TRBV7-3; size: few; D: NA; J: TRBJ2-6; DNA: TGTGCCAGCAGCCGTAACTCTGGGGCCAACGTCCTGACTTTC; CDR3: CASSRNSGANVLTF
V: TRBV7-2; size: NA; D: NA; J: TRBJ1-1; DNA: TGTGCCAGCAGCTGGACAAGAAACACTGAAGCTTTCTTT; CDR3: CASSWTRNTEAFF
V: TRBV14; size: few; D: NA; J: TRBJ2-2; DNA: TGTGCCAGCAGCCAACTCGACACCACCGGGGAGCTGTTTTTT; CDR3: CASSQLDTTGELFF
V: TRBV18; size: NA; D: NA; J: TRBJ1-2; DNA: TGTGCCAGCTCACCGGGGGGGTCTAACTATGGCTACACCTTC; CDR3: CASSPGGSNYGYTF
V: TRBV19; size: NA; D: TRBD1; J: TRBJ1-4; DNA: TGTGCCAGTCGACAGGGCGGTGAAAAACTGTTTTTT; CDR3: CASRQGGEKLFF
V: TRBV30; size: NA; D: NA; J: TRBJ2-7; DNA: TGTGCCTGGAGTGTCGACAGTTCCTACGAGCAGTACTTC; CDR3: CAWSVDSSYEQYF
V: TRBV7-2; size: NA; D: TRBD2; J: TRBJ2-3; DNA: TGTGCCAGCAGCTCCTCGGGACTAGCGGGGGGCACAGATACGCAGTATTTT; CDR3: CASSSSGLAGGTDTQYF
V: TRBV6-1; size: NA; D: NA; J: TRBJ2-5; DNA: TGTGCCAGCAGTGAATGGGGGGGCGCGGGAGAGACCCAGTACTTC; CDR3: CASSEWGGAGETQYF
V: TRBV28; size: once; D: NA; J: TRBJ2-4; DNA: TGTGCCAGCAGCCCATATGGGGGAGGTTGGTACTTC; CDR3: CASSPYGGGWYF
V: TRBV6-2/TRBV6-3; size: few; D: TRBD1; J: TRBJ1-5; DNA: TGTGCCAGCAGCTGGGACAGCATCAATCAGCCCCAGCATTTT; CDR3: CASSWDSINQPQHF
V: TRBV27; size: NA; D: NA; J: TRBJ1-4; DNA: TGTGCCAGCAGTTTCGCCGCAGGAATTAATGAAAAACTGTTTTTT; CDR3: CASSFAAGINEKLFF
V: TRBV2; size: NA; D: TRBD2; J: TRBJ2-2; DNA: TGTGCCAGCAGTGCAGAGCGGGGGAACACCGGGGAGCTGTTTTTT; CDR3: CASSAERGNTGELFF